Below, 3 T cell receptor beta chains from the same sample are listed, as sequenced in a study of T cells in Graves' hyperthyroidism and ophthalmopathy. It was RNA transcripts that yielded the amplified TCR beta CDR3 regions. TCR CDR3 regions were first amplified by RT-PCR with HTBI primers. From the multiplex PCR reads, TCRdb called clonotypes with MiXCR, one entry per CDR3 protein. The sample shows about 520,000 distinct CDR3 sequences, around 22% of them seen only once. Material for sequencing was blood. The receptors were sampled from a woman aged 25 to 39 with Graves' ophthalmopathy.

This clonotype appeared many times. The gene calls are TRBV6-1 and TRBJ1-3; D gene ambiguous. V was shortened by 1 base and J by 2 bases, with 15 bases between the two germline ends. CDR1 MNHNS and CDR2 SASEGT come from the germline V gene. The CDR3 consists of 17 residues. CDR3 loop: CASSEVRGRGPGNTIYF. The CDR3 nucleotides are TGTGCCAGCAGTGAAGTCCGGGGAAGAGGACCTGGAAACACCATATATTTT.

This clonotype was counted ten times or more. V usage is TRBV28 and J usage is TRBJ1-1; no clear D gene. The CDR3 runs to 13 residues. V was trimmed by 8 bases and J by 7 bases, leaving 17 bases between them. In germline, CDR1 is MDHEN, CDR2 SYDVKM. The CDR3 DNA reads TGTGCCAGCCGCTTTACCGGGTTCGGTGAAGCTTTCTTT. This gives the protein CASRFTGFGEAFF.

A note on this clonotype: A much larger clone lies one base from this, so it may be a read error. The chain carries TRBV6-1 and TRBJ2-2; TRBD1 agrees at 9 bases. The CDR3 has 15 amino acids. V lost 6 bases, J lost 7 bases, and 9 bases stayed unmatched. Germline values: CDR1 MNHNS, CDR2 SASEGT. The chain's CDR3 is CASSPDRGGVGELFF. For the CDR3, the DNA is TGTGCCAGCAGCCCGGACAGGGGAGGAGTCGGGGAGCTGTTTTTT.